This T cell receptor (beta chain) was observed in a study of regulatory T cells in long-lasting Graves disease. Study observations and caveats: Public clonotype sharing was higher in persistent than newly diagnosed patients. Persistent Graves' cases showed lower TCR diversity than newly diagnosed cases.

In regard to this clonotype: Its matching antigen is unknown.

Indicated time point: persistent/refractory GD, antithyroid drugs over 5 years with positive TRAb. Isolated PBMC RNA provided the starting material for the TCR library. Graves' disease diagnosis was established per American Thyroid Association guidelines. Library construction for TCR beta used iRepertoire HTBI primers and Arm-PCR of CDR3 regions. TCRdb reanalysed the multiplex PCR reads using MiXCR and keeps one entry per CDR3 protein. The table includes 500,000 to 700,000 distinct CDR3 sequences, 25% to 35% detected once. The CDR3 length is 17 residues. Germline-derived CDR1 and CDR2 are MDHEN and SYDVKM. The ends were cut back, 6 bases at V and 1 base at J, with 19 bases in the middle.

The receptor comes from a female donor with Graves disease. The specimen was peripheral blood mononuclear cells (PBMCs), collected when the disease was refractory, from a patient treated with antithyroid drugs. The chain employs TRBV28 and TRBJ1-5; D might be TRBD1 (6 bases). DNA of the CDR3: TGTGCCAGCAGCACTATTGCGGGGGGCAGAAGCAATCAGCCCCAGCATTTT. Its translation is CASSTIAGGRSNQPQHF. The whole variable domain, remainder taken from reference TRBV28 and TRBJ1-5, is DVKVTQSSRYLVKRTGEKVFLECVQDMDHENMFWYRQDPGLGLRLIYFSYDVKMKEKGDIPEGYSVSREKKERFSLILESASTNQTSMYLCASSTIAGGRSNQPQHFGDGTRLSIL.